This section outlines one T cell receptor (beta chain) sequence together with its context. Its specificity is not known. Tagging with unique molecular identifiers was applied to individual cDNA molecules. TCRdb used MiXCR to reprocess the 5' RACE reads, holding one entry per CDR3 protein. This table has tens of thousands of distinct CDR3 sequences, less than 10% appearing once. The CDR3 is 14 residues long. The germline V and J ends were trimmed by 1 base and 5 bases, with 12 bases remaining between them. The V gene's germline CDR1 is LNHDA and CDR2 SQIVND (reference sequence). This entry is derived from a study of early T cells in non-severe SARS-CoV-2 infection. Overall study context: The input, bulk RNA from unsorted whole blood, was sequenced, and chains were unpaired. The study's findings and limits: Anti-spike CD8 specificities were favored by VDJdb matching, whose results missed private and CD4 specificities.

The sequences come from whole blood, collected at baseline. V gene TRBV19 combines with J gene TRBJ2-7; the D gene is possibly TRBD1 (6 bases). The TCR comes from an adult who was a healthcare worker with PCR-confirmed SARS-CoV-2 infection or an uninfected control (not recorded which). The CDR3 region is CASSIVGQNNEQYF. The CDR3 nucleotides read TGTGCCAGTAGTATAGTAGGACAGAACAACGAGCAGTACTTC.